Below are 13 T cell receptor beta chains sequenced from a single sample in a study of T-cell memory formation after mild COVID-19. MiXCR, run by TCRdb on the 5' RACE reads, gives a single entry per CDR3 protein. There are more than 300,000 distinct CDR3 sequences in the sample; 13% to 15% occur only once, and around 20% lies in the top ten. Sequencing was carried out using PBMCs or a T cell subset sorted from them (not recorded which). All receptors derive from a man aged 18 to 35 who had mild COVID-19 (a few samples of this study predate the infection). Cell type and time point are not known.

Ten or more counts support this clonotype. The V gene is TRBV12-3 or TRBV12-4, the J gene TRBJ2-7, with D possibly matching TRBD1 (6 bases). The CDR3 is 15 residues long. Trimming took 6 bases from V and 7 from J, leaving 22 bases between them. CDR3 DNA sequence: TGTGCCAGCAGGTCAGAGCGGCAGGGGCTTCGAGAGCAGTACTTC. It translates to CASRSERQGLREQYF.

This chain joins TRBV27 and TRBJ2-1; weak D call: TRBD2 (5 bases). Germline CDR1 reads MNHEY; CDR2 reads SMNVEV (reference sequence). V was trimmed by 6 bases and J by 3 bases, leaving 15 bases between them. This CDR3 contains 15 residues. As DNA, the CDR3 is TGTGCCAGCAGACCCGGACTTCACCTCTACAATGAGCAGTTCTTC. Protein product: CASRPGLHLYNEQFF.

The V gene is TRBV4-1, the J gene TRBJ2-4; 13 bases map to TRBD2. CDR1 MGHRA and CDR2 YSYEKL come from the germline V gene. J gave up 7 bases and V 3 bases, and 0 bases lay outside the gene matches. The CDR3 totals 14 residues. CDR3 residues: CASSQGLAGNIQYF. The CDR3 DNA sequence: TGCGCCAGCAGCCAGGGACTAGCGGGGAACATTCAGTACTTC.

The chain uses TRBV7-9 and TRBJ2-3, with D perhaps TRBD1 or TRBD2 (6 bases each). The CDR3 contains 14 residues. Germline CDR1 is SEHNR and CDR2 is FQNEAQ (reference sequence). V was shortened by 6 bases and J by 4 bases, with 14 bases between the two germline ends. The CDR3 nucleotides read TGTGCCAGCAGGCGATTGGGGGGCGCAGATACGCAGTATTTT. It specifies CASRRLGGADTQYF.

This clonotype has more than one count but fewer than ten. The V call is TRBV7-9, the J call TRBJ2-7; D unclear. CDR1 and CDR2 from the germline V gene are SEHNR and FQNEAQ (reference sequence). The CDR3 spans 16 residues. V shed 5 bases and J shed 2 bases, with 19 bases lying between them. This CDR3 reads CASSGPSRSATYEQYF. In DNA, the CDR3 is TGTGCCAGCAGCGGACCTTCCAGGAGTGCGACCTACGAGCAGTACTTC.

This clonotype was observed many times. The chain uses TRBV6-1 and TRBJ2-5; D is perhaps TRBD1 (6 bases). Trimming took 4 bases from V and 5 from J, leaving 11 bases between them. The CDR3 length is 13 residues. Germline CDR1 and CDR2: MNHNS and SASEGT. The CDR3 here is CASSVQGRETQYF. CDR3 coding DNA: TGTGCCAGCAGTGTACAGGGTCGGGAGACCCAGTACTTC.

The V and J genes are TRBV24-1 and TRBJ2-2, with TRBD1 matching 11 bases. With 5 bases clipped from V and 6 bases from J, the junction kept 7 bases outside the gene matches. The germline gives CDR1 KGHDR, CDR2 SFDVKD. The CDR3 covers 16 residues. CDR3 in amino acids: CATSARDRGSAGELFF. CDR3 coding DNA: TGTGCCACCAGTGCCAGGGACAGGGGGAGCGCCGGGGAGCTGTTTTTT.

This clonotype was found many times. The rearrangement uses TRBV12-3 or TRBV12-4 and TRBJ1-1; D not certain. Trimming pared 3 bases from V and 4 bases from J, leaving 9 bases between. The CDR3 contains 13 residues. In DNA form, the CDR3 reads TGTGCCAGCAGTTTGGGGTCAGTCACTGAAGCTTTCTTT. Amino acids: CASSLGSVTEAFF.

At least ten counts were recorded for this clonotype. The chain has TRBV2 and TRBJ2-3, with TRBD2 identical over 7 bases. With 4 bases clipped from V and 2 bases from J, the junction kept 6 bases outside the gene matches. This CDR3 region has 15 residues. Looked up from germline, CDR1 is SNHLY and CDR2 is FYNNEI. The CDR3 reads CASSGSGGFTDTQYF. The DNA for the CDR3 is TGTGCCAGCAGTGGCTCCGGGGGGTTCACAGATACGCAGTATTTT. Based on the CDR3 plus reference TRBV2 and TRBJ2-3, the full variable domain is EPEVTQTPSHQVTQMGQEVILRCVPISNHLYFYWYRQILGQKVEFLVSFYNNEISEKSEIFDDQFSVERPDGSNFTLKIRSTKLEDSAMYFCASSGSGGFTDTQYFGPGTRLTVL.

This clonotype came up a few times. The chain employs TRBV4-2 and TRBJ2-4; 8 bases line up with TRBD2. Trimming removed 4 bases from V and 5 bases from J; junction bases left unmatched: 7. Germline CDR1 is LGHNA and CDR2 is YNFKEQ. The CDR3 runs 15 residues. Written as DNA, the CDR3 is TGTGCCAGCAGCCTACAGCGGGGGCAGGAAAACATTCAGTACTTC. Protein product: CASSLQRGQENIQYF.

This clonotype was detected only a few times. The rearrangement uses TRBV6-2 or TRBV6-3 and TRBJ1-4; D ambiguous. The CDR3 has 12 amino acids. Trimming removed 6 bases from V and 11 bases from J, with 13 bases in between. Germline V gene data show CDR1 as MNHEY and CDR2 as SVGEGT. The CDR3 reads CASRPGEAKLFF. CDR3 coding DNA: TGTGCCAGCAGACCTGGGGAGGCGAAACTGTTTTTT.

This clonotype has ten or more counts. One junction end does not reproduce the germline sequence, and a read error may be involved. This chain joins TRBV7-9 and TRBJ2-1; no definite D call. This CDR3 comprises 13 residues. Germline V CDR1 and CDR2: SEHNR, FQNEAQ (reference sequence). CDR3 bases: TGCGCCAGCAGCTTGGACGGGTACAATGAGCAGTTCTTC. Translation: CASSLDGYNEQFF.

This clonotype was detected a few times. The chain combines TRBV4-3 with TRBJ2-7; TRBD1 aligns across 8 bases. Germline CDR1 is LGHNA and CDR2 is YSLEER. J gave up 7 bases and V 0 bases, and 11 bases lay outside the gene matches. The CDR3 extends over 16 amino acids. Here the CDR3 reads CASSQDRGQGELEQYF. The CDR3, as DNA: TGCGCCAGCAGCCAAGATAGAGGACAGGGAGAGCTTGAGCAGTACTTC.